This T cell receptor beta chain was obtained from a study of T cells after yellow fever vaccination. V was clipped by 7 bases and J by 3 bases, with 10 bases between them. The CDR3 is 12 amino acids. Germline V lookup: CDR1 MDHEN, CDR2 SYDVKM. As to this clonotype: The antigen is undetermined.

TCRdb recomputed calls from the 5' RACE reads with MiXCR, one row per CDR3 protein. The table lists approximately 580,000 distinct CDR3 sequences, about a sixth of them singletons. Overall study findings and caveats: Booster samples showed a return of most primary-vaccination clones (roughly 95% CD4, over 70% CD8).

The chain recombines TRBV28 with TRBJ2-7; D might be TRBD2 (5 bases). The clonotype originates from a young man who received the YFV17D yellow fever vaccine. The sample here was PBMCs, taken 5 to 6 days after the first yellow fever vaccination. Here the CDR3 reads CASMGAVYEQYF. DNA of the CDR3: TGTGCCAGCATGGGAGCGGTCTACGAGCAGTACTTC.